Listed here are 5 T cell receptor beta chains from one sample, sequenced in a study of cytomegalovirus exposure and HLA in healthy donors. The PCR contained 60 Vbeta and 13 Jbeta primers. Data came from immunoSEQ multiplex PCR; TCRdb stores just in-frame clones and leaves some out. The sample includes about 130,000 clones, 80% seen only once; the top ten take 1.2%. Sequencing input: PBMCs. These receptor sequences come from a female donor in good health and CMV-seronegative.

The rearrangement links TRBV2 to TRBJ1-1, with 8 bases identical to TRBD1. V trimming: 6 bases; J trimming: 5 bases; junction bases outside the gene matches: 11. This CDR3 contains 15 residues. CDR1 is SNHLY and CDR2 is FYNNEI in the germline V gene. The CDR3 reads CASRPAGGAETEAFF. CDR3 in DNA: TGTGCCAGCAGACCCGCAGGGGGCGCAGAAACTGAAGCTTTCTTT.

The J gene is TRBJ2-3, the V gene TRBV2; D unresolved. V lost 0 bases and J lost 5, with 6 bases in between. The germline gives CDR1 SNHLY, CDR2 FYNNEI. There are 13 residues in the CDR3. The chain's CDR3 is CASSEAGGDTQYF. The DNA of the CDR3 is TGTGCCAGCAGTGAAGCCGGCGGAGATACGCAGTATTTT.

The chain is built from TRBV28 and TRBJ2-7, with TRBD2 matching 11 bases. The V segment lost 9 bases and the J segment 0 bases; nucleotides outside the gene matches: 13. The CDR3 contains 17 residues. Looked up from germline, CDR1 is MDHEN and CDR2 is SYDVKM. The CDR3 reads CASSDGGSGRVSYEQYF. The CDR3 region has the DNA TGTGCCAGTTCCGATGGAGGTAGCGGGAGGGTCTCCTACGAGCAGTACTTC.

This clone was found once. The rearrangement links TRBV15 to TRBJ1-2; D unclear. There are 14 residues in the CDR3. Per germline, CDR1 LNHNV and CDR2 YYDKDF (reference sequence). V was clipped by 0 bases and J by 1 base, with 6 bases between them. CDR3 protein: CATSRDSSNYGYTF. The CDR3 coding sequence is TGTGCCACCAGCAGAGACTCCAGTAACTATGGCTACACCTTC.

CDR3 sequence reads: CASSYDRYEQYF. CDR3 coding DNA: TGTGCCAGCAGTTACGACAGATACGAGCAGTACTTC. The gene calls are TRBV6-5 and TRBJ2-7, with D tentatively TRBD1 (5 bases). Germline V gene sequence: CDR1 MNHEY, CDR2 SVGAGI. This CDR3 spans 12 amino acids. Trimming pared 2 bases from V and 4 bases from J, leaving 6 bases between.